A selection of T cell receptor beta chains follows, all from one sample in a study of blood T cell repertoires in COVID-19. Assay used: immunoSEQ multiplex PCR; TCRdb lists only in-frame clones, some missing. The profile shows around 12,000 clones, 85% to 90% of them singletons. Sample: peripheral blood. The receptors shown here come from a human donor with active COVID-19. The donor label of this sample is uncertain. Each CDR3 is given with its conserved first and last residue. D genes are given only for firm matches. Clone size is shown for a subset of rows, as once, few, many or a class of expanded clone.

j_call d_call clone_size v_call cdr3_nt cdr3_aa
TRBJ2-5 TRBD2 - TRBV5-1 TGCGCCAGCGTTCAAACTAGCGTTGGAGAGACCCAGTACTTC CASVQTSVGETQYF
TRBJ1-2 - - TRBV29-1 TGCAGCGTTGAGGTGGTCCGTTCGGAGGGCTACACCTTC CSVEVVRSEGYTF
TRBJ1-5 - - TRBV4-3 TGCGCCAGCAGCCAAGACGGGACAAAGAATCAGCCCCAGCATTTT CASSQDGTKNQPQHF
TRBJ2-1 - - TRBV6-4 TGTGCCAGCAGTTCTCAGGGGACATTCAACAATGAGCAGTTCTTC CASSSQGTFNNEQFF
TRBJ1-5 - - TRBV7-2 TGTGCCAGCAGCCCGTATAGCAATCAGCCCCAGCATTTT CASSPYSNQPQHF
TRBJ2-5 TRBD2 - TRBV2 TGTGCCAGCACTCTGAGGCGGGGGGAGACCCAGTACTTC CASTLRRGETQYF
TRBJ2-5 TRBD2 - TRBV7-7 TGTGCTAGCAGCGCGGGACTAGCGGCGGGGACCCAGTACTTC CASSAGLAAGTQYF
TRBJ2-3 - - TRBV6-2/TRBV6-3 TGTGCCAGCAGTTACGAGGGAGATACGCAGTATTTT CASSYEGDTQYF
TRBJ1-4 TRBD1 - TRBV7-9 TGTGCCAGCAGCTTACCGACAGGGAGTAATGAAAAACTGTTTTTT CASSLPTGSNEKLFF
TRBJ2-7 TRBD2 - TRBV11-2 TGTGCCAGCAGCTTAGGAGGGGGACTAGCGGGCTACGAGCAGTACTTC CASSLGGGLAGYEQYF
TRBJ2-6 - - TRBV6-4 TGTGCCAGCAGTGACTCGATCGGCTCTGGGGCCAACGTCCTGACTTTC CASSDSIGSGANVLTF
TRBJ2-3 TRBD1 - TRBV5-4 TGTGCCAGCAGCTTTCCGACAGGGTCCACAGATACGCAGTATTTT CASSFPTGSTDTQYF
TRBJ1-1 - - TRBV7-8 TGTGCCAGCAGCTTAAGTTATCTCCCGGTGACTGAAGCTTTCTTT CASSLSYLPVTEAFF
TRBJ2-7 TRBD2 once TRBV3-1/TRBV3-2 TGTGCCAGCAGCCATCTAGCGGGGGAGCAGTACTTC CASSHLAGEQYF
TRBJ1-1 - once TRBV27 TGTGCCAGCAGTTTTAGTCAGGGTACCACTGAAGCTTTCTTT CASSFSQGTTEAFF
TRBJ1-2 - - TRBV6-5 TGTGCCAGCAGCTCTAAGTCTAACTATGGCTACACCTTC CASSSKSNYGYTF
TRBJ2-3 TRBD2 - TRBV7-9 TGTGCCAGCAGCCAAAACGGGACTAGGGGCCTCCATACGCAGTATTTT CASSQNGTRGLHTQYF
TRBJ2-7 TRBD1 - TRBV7-9 TGTGCCAGCAGCTTATCGGCAGGGGGCCTCGAGCAGTACTTC CASSLSAGGLEQYF
TRBJ2-2 - - TRBV9 TGTGCCAGCAGCGCCCGTCGTGGAGGTTCGAACACCGGGGAGCTGTTTTTT CASSARRGGSNTGELFF
TRBJ2-5 TRBD2 - TRBV7-8 TGTGCCAGCAGCCCGGGACTACCCGGAGAGACCCAGTACTTC CASSPGLPGETQYF
TRBJ2-6 - - TRBV19 TGTGCCAGTAGTGCCCGACAGCGCTCTGGGGCCAACGTCCTGACTTTC CASSARQRSGANVLTF
TRBJ2-4 - - TRBV20-1 TGCAGTGCTAGTGAGGGACTTAAAAACATTCAGTACTTC CSASEGLKNIQYF
TRBJ2-7 TRBD1 - TRBV10-3 TGTGCCATCAGGGGGGACAGGGGAGGCTACGAGCAGTACTTC CAIRGDRGGYEQYF
TRBJ2-7 - - TRBV5-1 TGCGCCAGCAGCTTGGAGGGGTCCGAGCAGTACTTC CASSLEGSEQYF
TRBJ2-5 TRBD1 - TRBV5-4 TGTGCCAGCAGCTTGGGGCAGGGGGCGAAAGAGACCCAGTACTTC CASSLGQGAKETQYF
TRBJ1-2 - - TRBV6-6 TGTGCCAGCAGTTACGGCGGGGGGGGAAGCTATGGCTACACCTTC CASSYGGGGSYGYTF
TRBJ1-1 TRBD1 - TRBV4-1 TGCGCCAGTTCCCCCGGGACAGGGGGCACTGAAGCTTTCTTT CASSPGTGGTEAFF
TRBJ1-4 TRBD1 - TRBV13 TGTGCCAGCAGCCCCGGACAGGAGGTTAATGAAAAACTGTTTTTT CASSPGQEVNEKLFF
TRBJ2-3 TRBD1 - TRBV5-1 TGCGCCAGCAGAGAGACAGGGCTCTCCACAGATACGCAGTATTTT CASRETGLSTDTQYF
TRBJ1-1 TRBD1 - TRBV5-6 TGTGCCAGCAGCTTAATGACAGGGGTGAACACTGAAGCTTTCTTT CASSLMTGVNTEAFF
TRBJ1-2 - - TRBV5-1 TGCGCCAGCAGCTTGTGGTTGGCAGGGGAGGGTGGCTACACCTTC CASSLWLAGEGGYTF